Below, 5 T cell receptor beta chains from the same sample are listed, as sequenced in a study of early T cells in non-severe SARS-CoV-2 infection. Using its own MiXCR run on the 5' RACE reads, TCRdb lists one record per CDR3 protein. The sample lists 30,000 to 45,000 distinct CDR3 sequences, approximately 5.3% occurring once. The material sequenced was whole blood. All receptors come from an adult who was a healthcare worker with PCR-confirmed SARS-CoV-2 infection or an uninfected control (not recorded which).

The table lists this clonotype with many counts. J is TRBJ1-4 and V is TRBV29-1; 7 nucleotides agree with TRBD1. In germline, CDR1 is SQVTM, CDR2 ANQGSEA. The junction had 7 bases not matched to a gene; V was cut back by 7 bases and J by 5 bases. The CDR3 runs 13 residues. CDR3 in amino acids: CSAQDRLNEKLFF. In nucleotides, the CDR3 is TGCAGCGCCCAGGACAGGTTAAATGAAAAACTGTTTTTT.

This clonotype came up many times. The chain has TRBV24-1 and TRBJ2-7; no firm D call. V was trimmed by 4 bases and J by 3 bases, leaving 18 bases between them. Germline V CDR1 and CDR2: KGHDR, SFDVKD. The CDR3 has 16 amino acids. CDR3 protein: CATSESKGPDCYEQYF. The DNA of the CDR3 is TGTGCCACCAGTGAGTCCAAGGGCCCTGATTGCTACGAGCAGTACTTC.

This clonotype was counted only a few times. V gene TRBV4-3 combines with J gene TRBJ2-4; the D gene could be TRBD1 or TRBD2 (5 bases each). The V gene's germline CDR1 is LGHNA and CDR2 YSLEER. The V end lost 1 base, the J end lost 10 bases, and 14 bases lay between the germline ends. CDR3 length: 14 residues. The CDR3 protein is CASSQAGNQGIQYF. The CDR3 region has the DNA TGCGCCAGCAGCCAAGCCGGGAACCAGGGTATTCAGTACTTC.

In its sample, this clonotype was seen many times. This chain uses TRBV7-8 with TRBJ2-7, with 9 bases fitting TRBD1. In germline, CDR1 is SGHVS, CDR2 FQNEAQ. V lost 5 bases to trimming and J lost 1 base; unmatched junction nucleotides: 6. The CDR3 sequence is 15 residues long. In DNA, the CDR3 is TGTGCCAGCAGCGAGGGACAGGGACCGTCCTACGAGCAGTACTTC. This codes for CASSEGQGPSYEQYF.

Worth noting for this clonotype: A read error may account for a junction end that differs from germline. CDR3: CASQEGFSYGQYF. The CDR3 coding sequence is TGTGCCAGCCAAGAGGGGTTTTCCTACGGGCAGTACTTC. This chain connects TRBV6-1 to TRBJ2-7; D is tentatively TRBD1 or TRBD2 (5 bases each). CDR3 length: 13 amino acids. The germline V gene encodes CDR1 MNHNS and CDR2 SASEGT.